The 29 T cell receptor beta chains below all came from one sample that was sequenced in a study of graft-versus-host responses after intestinal transplantation. The data were produced by immunoSEQ multiplex PCR, yet TCRdb's version contains in-frame clones alone and is incomplete. The sample carries approximately 37,000 clones, roughly nine tenths recorded once. The sample in question was PBMCs, obtained 267 days after transplant. The receptor set was obtained from a human patient who received an intestinal transplant, so some T cells may come from the graft donor.

The V call is TRBV15, the J call TRBJ1-1, with TRBD1 matching over 7 bases. CDR3 size: 16 residues. CDR1 is LNHNV and CDR2 is YYDKDF in the germline V gene (reference sequence). The V segment lost 3 bases and the J segment 1 base; nucleotides outside the gene matches: 8. CDR3 sequence (DNA): TGTGCCACCAGCAGGGGACAGTCCTACGGGAACACTGAAGCTTTCTTT. Translated: CATSRGQSYGNTEAFF.

V gene TRBV27 combines with J gene TRBJ2-3, with a weak D call TRBD2 (6 bases). Between the trimmed V and J ends, which lost 5 bases and 4 bases, there was a span of 13 bases. The CDR3 loop spans 14 amino acids. Germline V gene data show CDR1 as MNHEY and CDR2 as SMNVEV (reference sequence). CDR3 protein: CASSPSGVSDTQYF. CDR3 coding DNA: TGTGCCAGCAGTCCATCGGGAGTGTCAGATACGCAGTATTTT.

This clone was seen only a few times. V gene TRBV12-5 combines with J gene TRBJ2-2; unclear D gene. The CDR3 loop spans 13 amino acids. V lost 6 bases and J lost 6, with 11 bases in between. Germline V CDR1 and CDR2: LGHNT, FRNRAP. CDR3 bases: TGTGCTAGTGGACCCCCCGAGGCCGGGGAGCTGTTTTTT. It is translated as CASGPPEAGELFF. The variable domain in full, completed from reference TRBV12-5 and TRBJ2-2, reads DARVTQTPRHKVTEMGQEVTMRCQPILGHNTVFWYRQTMMQGLELLAYFRNRAPLDDSGMPKDRFSAEMPDATLATLKIQPSEPRDSAVYFCASGPPEAGELFFGEGSRLTVL.

The CDR3 reads CATGGDSGNTIYF. DNA of the CDR3: TGTGCCACGGGGGGGGACTCTGGAAACACCATATATTTT. This sequence joins TRBV6-5 and TRBJ1-3; D may be TRBD1 (5 bases). The CDR3 contains 13 residues. V was trimmed by 10 bases and J by 0 bases, leaving 10 bases between them. CDR1 is MNHEY and CDR2 is SVGAGI in the germline V gene.

The chain combines TRBV6-5 with TRBJ1-1, with a possible D match to TRBD1 (6 bases). Trimming removed 2 bases from V and 5 bases from J, with 15 bases in between. The CDR3 is 15 residues long. CDR1 MNHEY and CDR2 SVGAGI come from the germline V gene. The DNA for the CDR3 is TGTGCCAGCAGTTACGGGGGGGCGCGGGGAACTGAAGCTTTCTTT. Amino acid sequence: CASSYGGARGTEAFF.

The CDR3 spells CASSEPGGYGYTF. CDR3 coding DNA: TGTGCCAGCAGTGAACCAGGGGGCTATGGCTACACCTTC. This sequence joins TRBV6-1 and TRBJ1-2; 7 nucleotides agree with TRBD1. This CDR3 contains 13 residues. V lost 2 bases, J lost 4 bases, and 1 base stayed unmatched. Germline-derived CDR1 and CDR2 are MNHNS and SASEGT.

This chain joins TRBV6-1 and TRBJ1-2; TRBD1 is a possible D gene (6 bases). Germline V gene lookup returns CDR1 MNHNS and CDR2 SASEGT. Trimming stripped 6 bases from V and 7 bases from J, with 12 bases between. The CDR3 is 12 residues long. CDR3 coding DNA: TGTGCCAGCAGGCCGGGGGCCGTTGGCTACACCTTC. Residues: CASRPGAVGYTF.

The chain has TRBV19 and TRBJ1-1, with D unclear. Germline-derived CDR1 and CDR2 are LNHDA and SQIVND (reference sequence). The ends were cut back, 0 bases at V and 1 base at J, with 6 bases in the middle. The CDR3 has 14 residues. CDR3 sequence reads: CASSIDGPNTEAFF. As DNA, the CDR3 is TGTGCCAGTAGTATAGATGGCCCGAACACTGAAGCTTTCTTT.

V gene TRBV7-8 combines with J gene TRBJ1-3; D unclear. Germline assignment: CDR1 SGHVS and CDR2 FQNEAQ. This CDR3 comprises 19 residues. V lost 1 base and J lost 0, with 19 bases in between. CDR3 sequence reads: CASSLVGSSPLSSGNTIYF. CDR3 DNA sequence: TGTGCCAGCAGCTTAGTTGGGAGCTCGCCCCTCAGCTCTGGAAACACCATATATTTT.

This clone is a singleton in its sample. The chain has TRBV2 and TRBJ2-1, with D possibly TRBD2 on 5 matching bases. Trimming stripped 2 bases from V and 5 bases from J, with 19 bases between. CDR1 is SNHLY, CDR2 FYNNEI, per germline. CDR3 length equals 17 residues. Here the CDR3 reads CASSESWRLRVDNEQFF. In nucleotides, the CDR3 is TGTGCCAGCAGTGAATCTTGGAGGCTCCGCGTGGACAATGAGCAGTTCTTC.

This clone appeared a single time. CDR3 coding DNA: TGTGCCAGCAGCTTGACCGGGACAGGGATTTACGAGCAGTACTTC. Translating gives CASSLTGTGIYEQYF. The V call is TRBV11-3, the J call TRBJ2-7, with 9 bases aligning to TRBD1. The length of the CDR3 is 15 residues. V lost 3 bases to trimming and J lost 4 bases; unmatched junction nucleotides: 7. Per the germline V gene, CDR1 is SGHNT and CDR2 is YENEEA.

The chain carries TRBV5-1 and TRBJ2-7; 7 nucleotides agree with TRBD1. J gave up 6 bases and V 2 bases, and 5 bases lay outside the gene matches. The CDR3 spans 13 residues. Germline V gene sequence: CDR1 SGHRS, CDR2 YFSETQ. CDR3 bases: TGCGCCAGCAGCTTAAGGACAGGTACCGAGCAGTACTTC. Translation: CASSLRTGTEQYF.

V is TRBV29-1 and J is TRBJ2-5; 7 bases line up with TRBD2. The CDR3 is 12 amino acids. The V gene end was trimmed by 3 bases and the J gene end by 7 bases; junction bases not matched to a gene: 5. The germline CDR1 and CDR2 sequences are SQVTM and ANQGSEA. CDR3 coding DNA: TGCAGCGTTGAGGCGGGGGATGGGACCCAGTACTTC. Translating gives CSVEAGDGTQYF. The whole variable domain, remainder taken from reference TRBV29-1 and TRBJ2-5, is SAVISQKPSRDICQRGTSLTIQCQVDSQVTMMFWYRQQPGQSLTLIATANQGSEATYESGFVIDKFPISRPNLTFSTLTVSNMSPEDSSIYLCSVEAGDGTQYFGPGTRLLVL.

As to this clone: Sequence at one end of the junction differs from germline and may be a read error. The gene calls are TRBV6-1 and TRBJ1-1; a possible D gene is TRBD1 (5 bases). Germline assignment: CDR1 MNHNS and CDR2 SASEGT. CDR3 size: 11 residues. CDR3 amino acids: CAGSWGTEAFF. The CDR3 coding sequence is TGTGCCGGCAGTTGGGGGACTGAAGCTTTCTTT.

J is TRBJ1-1 and V is TRBV27; no clear D. V was clipped by 6 bases and J by 7 bases, with 9 bases between them. The CDR3 sequence is 11 residues long. Germline V lookup: CDR1 MNHEY, CDR2 SMNVEV (reference sequence). The CDR3 spells CASRTLDEAFF. The CDR3 DNA reads as TGTGCCAGCAGGACACTAGATGAAGCTTTCTTT.

On this clone itself: This specimen includes other DNA sequences encoding the same CDR3. The chain recombines TRBV19 with TRBJ2-3; D call uncertain. This CDR3 has 15 amino acids. Trimming stripped 0 bases from V and 0 bases from J, with 7 bases between. Germline assignment: CDR1 LNHDA and CDR2 SQIVND (reference sequence). This chain's CDR3 is CASSIDRVSTDTQYF. The CDR3, as DNA: TGTGCCAGTAGTATAGATCGGGTAAGCACAGATACGCAGTATTTT. Looking up the rest from reference TRBV19 and TRBJ2-3 gives the full variable domain: DGGITQSPKYLFRKEGQNVTLSCEQNLNHDAMYWYRQDPGQGLRLIYYSQIVNDFQKGDIAEGYSVSREKKESFPLTVTSAQKNPTAFYLCASSIDRVSTDTQYFGPGTRLTVL.

The rearrangement uses TRBV19 and TRBJ1-2; 7 bases agree with TRBD1. The CDR3 is 13 residues long. From germline, CDR1 is LNHDA and CDR2 SQIVND (reference sequence). The V and J ends lost 6 bases and 4 bases, in that order; junction bases with no gene match: 5. CDR3 nucleotide sequence: TGTGCCAGTAGGGGGACAGTTGTCTATGGCTACACCTTC. It codes for CASRGTVVYGYTF.

This clone was counted once. V and J are TRBV29-1 and TRBJ1-5; D unresolved. V lost 4 bases to trimming and J lost 2 bases, with 6 bases between them. CDR1 is SQVTM and CDR2 is ANQGSEA in the germline V gene. The length of the CDR3 is 12 residues. The chain's CDR3 is CSVASGNQPQHF. The CDR3 DNA sequence: TGCAGCGTTGCGTCCGGCAATCAGCCCCAGCATTTT. Full variable domain (outside the CDR3, taken from reference TRBV29-1 and TRBJ1-5): SAVISQKPSRDICQRGTSLTIQCQVDSQVTMMFWYRQQPGQSLTLIATANQGSEATYESGFVIDKFPISRPNLTFSTLTVSNMSPEDSSIYLCSVASGNQPQHFGDGTRLSIL.

V and J are TRBV19 and TRBJ2-7; D is ambiguous. V was clipped by 0 bases and J by 2 bases, with 11 bases between them. Germline loops: CDR1 LNHDA, CDR2 SQIVND (reference sequence). The CDR3 loop spans 15 amino acids. The CDR3: CASSIEVGTTYEQYF. The CDR3 DNA is TGTGCCAGTAGTATAGAGGTCGGTACTACCTACGAGCAGTACTTC.

This sequence joins TRBV5-1 and TRBJ1-6; D is unresolved. The germline CDR1 and CDR2 sequences are SGHRS and YFSETQ. The CDR3 is made up of 15 amino acids. Between the trimmed V and J ends, which lost 0 bases and 8 bases, there was a span of 12 bases. CDR3 sequence: CASSLAREPYSPLHF. CDR3 nucleotides: TGCGCCAGCAGCTTGGCGAGGGAACCGTATTCACCCCTCCACTTT.

The genes are TRBV19 and TRBJ2-7; a weak D match, TRBD1 (6 bases). This CDR3 has 12 residues. The germline gives CDR1 LNHDA, CDR2 SQIVND (reference sequence). V lost 4 bases and J 8 bases, leaving 12 bases between the germline ends. The DNA of the CDR3 is TGTGCCAGTAGTAGAATGACAGGACAGCAGTACTTC. It yields the protein CASSRMTGQQYF.

The chain uses TRBV4-1 and TRBJ1-1, with 8 bases matching TRBD1. After removal of 2 bases from V and 5 bases from J, the junction contained 4 bases not matched to a gene. The CDR3 loop spans 14 amino acids. Germline assignment: CDR1 MGHRA and CDR2 YSYEKL. CDR3 in DNA: TGCGCCAGCAGCCAACGGACAGGGCTAACTGAAGCTTTCTTT. It yields the protein CASSQRTGLTEAFF.

The chain joins TRBV10-2 to TRBJ2-7, with 8 bases identical to TRBD2. The CDR3 runs to 16 residues. Losses at the gene ends were 4 bases for V and 0 bases for J; bases not matched to a gene: 8. Germline CDR1 reads WSHSY; CDR2 reads SAAADI. This CDR3 reads CASSASGGVSSYEQYF. CDR3 sequence (DNA): TGCGCCAGCAGTGCGAGCGGGGGCGTCAGCTCCTACGAGCAGTACTTC.

The DNA of the CDR3 is TGTGCCAGCAGCGTAGAGCCCATGTGGGGGGGACTCACCGGGGAGCTGTTTTTT. This encodes CASSVEPMWGGLTGELFF. V is TRBV9 and J is TRBJ2-2, with 7 positions matching TRBD2. V was clipped by 0 bases and J by 4 bases; unmatched bases: 12. This CDR3 has 18 residues. Germline V gives CDR1 SGDLS, CDR2 YYNGEE. Complete variable domain (other parts from reference TRBV9 and TRBJ2-2): DSGVTQTPKHLITATGQRVTLRCSPRSGDLSVYWYQQSLDQGLQFLIQYYNGEERAKGNILERFSAQQFPDLHSELNLSSLELGDSALYFCASSVEPMWGGLTGELFFGEGSRLTVL.

The V call is TRBV7-8, the J call TRBJ1-2, with D possibly matching TRBD1 (5 bases). The CDR3 length is 14 residues. V was shortened by 1 base and J by 8 bases, with 14 bases between the two germline ends. Per the germline V gene, CDR1 is SGHVS and CDR2 is FQNEAQ. The CDR3 DNA follows: TGTGCCAGCAGCTTAGGAGGGGCCGCAGGGGGCTACACCTTC. This gives the protein CASSLGGAAGGYTF.

This clone was seen a single time. The rearrangement links TRBV7-9 to TRBJ1-1; D perhaps matches TRBD1 (6 bases). Trimming shortened V by 1 base and J by 1 base, and 10 bases separated the two germline ends. Germline V gene lookup returns CDR1 SEHNR and CDR2 FQNEAQ (reference sequence). This CDR3 has 15 residues. CDR3 coding DNA: TGTGCCAGCAGCTTAGAGGGACACGCGAACACTGAAGCTTTCTTT. Translation gives CASSLEGHANTEAFF.

CDR3 protein: CASSRGPGHDDGYTF. The DNA of the CDR3 is TGTGCCAGCAGCCGCGGGCCGGGGCACGATGATGGCTACACCTTC. V usage is TRBV4-2 and J usage is TRBJ1-2; D is perhaps TRBD1 (5 bases). Germline lookup yields CDR1 LGHNA and CDR2 YNFKEQ. The ends were cut back, 4 bases at V and 6 bases at J, with 18 bases in the middle. The CDR3 consists of 15 residues.

The V call is TRBV7-2, the J call TRBJ2-3, with a tentative D call TRBD1 (7 bases). Germline V gene sequence: CDR1 SGHTA, CDR2 FQGNSA. The CDR3 contains 15 residues. With 2 bases removed from V and 1 base from J, the gap between germline ends came to 10 bases. The CDR3 loop reads CASSLQGGGTDTQYF. The CDR3 DNA follows: TGTGCCAGCAGCTTACAGGGGGGCGGCACAGATACGCAGTATTTT. Full variable domain (missing parts from reference TRBV7-2 and TRBJ2-3): GAGVSQSPSNKVTEKGKDVELRCDPISGHTALYWYRQSLGQGLEFLIYFQGNSAPDKSGLPSDRFSAERTGGSVSTLTIQRTQQEDSAVYLCASSLQGGGTDTQYFGPGTRLTVL.

The chain combines TRBV6-1 with TRBJ1-2; TRBD1 might be the D (5 bases). The CDR3 length is 12 residues. Germline CDR1 MNHNS, CDR2 SASEGT. With 10 bases removed from V and 5 bases from J, the gap between germline ends came to 14 bases. The CDR3 nucleotides read TGTGCCACCCAGGCGGGGGTTTATGGCTACACCTTC. Translating gives CATQAGVYGYTF.